The 26 T cell receptor beta chains below were found in one sample sequenced in a study of cytomegalovirus exposure and HLA in healthy donors. 60 Vbeta and 13 Jbeta primers were used in PCR. Assay used: immunoSEQ multiplex PCR; TCRdb lists only in-frame clones, some missing. There are some 150,000 clones in the sample; 80% to 90% occur only once, and about 7.7% lies in the top ten. Sequenced sample: PBMCs. These TCRs come from a woman between 25 and 40 years old in good health and CMV-seropositive.

This chain uses TRBV5-8 with TRBJ1-5; D unresolved. The V gene lost 0 bases and the J gene lost 0 bases, with 7 bases spanning the gap. CDR3 length: 15 amino acids. Germline CDR1 and CDR2: SGHTS and YDEGEE. CDR3 sequence: CASSLEAVSNQPQHF. CDR3 coding DNA: TGTGCCAGCAGCTTGGAGGCGGTTAGCAATCAGCCCCAGCATTTT.

The V call is TRBV30, the J call TRBJ2-4; possibly TRBD2 for D (7 bases). CDR3 size: 13 residues. Trimming left V 6 bases short and J 7 bases short, with 16 bases between. Germline V CDR1 and CDR2: GTSNPN, SVGIG (reference sequence). CDR3 sequence: CACLGGGRNIQYF. CDR3 coding DNA: TGTGCCTGCCTGGGGGGGGGCAGGAACATTCAGTACTTC.

For this clone: This sample also contains other DNA sequences that code for the same CDR3. The V gene is TRBV7-9, the J gene TRBJ1-1; D may be TRBD1 (5 bases). Per germline, CDR1 SEHNR and CDR2 FQNEAQ (reference sequence). Trimming cost V 1 base and J 4 bases, with 7 bases left between them. CDR3 length equals 13 residues. In DNA form, the CDR3 reads TGTGCCAGCAGCTTAGGGGGCGGCACTGAAGCTTTCTTT. This gives the protein CASSLGGGTEAFF.

V gene TRBV4-3 combines with J gene TRBJ2-7; D is possibly TRBD2 (5 bases). This CDR3 is 15 amino acids long. V gave up 3 bases and J gave up 2 bases, with 14 bases separating them. Per the germline V gene, CDR1 is LGHNA and CDR2 is YSLEER. DNA for the CDR3: TGCGCCAGCAGCCAGAGTTCTCGGACTCCCTACGAGCAGTACTTC. Encoded protein: CASSQSSRTPYEQYF.

This chain links TRBV9 with TRBJ1-6; D uncertain. This CDR3 is 12 amino acids long. V gave up 3 bases and J gave up 5 bases, with 3 bases separating them. The germline V gene has CDR1 SGDLS and CDR2 YYNGEE. The CDR3 here is CASSADNSPLHF. The CDR3 DNA is TGTGCCAGCAGCGCCGATAATTCACCCCTCCACTTT.

The chain is built from TRBV27 and TRBJ1-1; 10 nucleotides line up with TRBD1. V was clipped by 6 bases and J by 11 bases; unmatched bases: 15. Germline V gene lookup returns CDR1 MNHEY and CDR2 SMNVEV (reference sequence). This CDR3 is built from 15 residues. CDR3 DNA sequence: TGTGCCAGCAGAACCCTCGGGACAGGGGTTGTGGGCGCTTTCTTT. This gives the protein CASRTLGTGVVGAFF.

V and J are TRBV29-1 and TRBJ2-7, with TRBD1 matching 7 bases. V was clipped by 7 bases and J by 0 bases; unmatched bases: 6. Germline V gives CDR1 SQVTM, CDR2 ANQGSEA. The CDR3 covers 13 residues. The CDR3 spells CSARQGSSYEQYF. The CDR3 DNA reads as TGCAGCGCCCGACAGGGATCCTCCTACGAGCAGTACTTC.

The chain combines TRBV19 with TRBJ1-2; D is uncertain. Per germline, CDR1 LNHDA and CDR2 SQIVND (reference sequence). The V gene lost 7 bases and the J gene lost 0 bases, with 15 bases spanning the gap. The CDR3 is 15 residues long. CDR3 in amino acids: CASTLKRGSNYGYTF. The CDR3 DNA is TGTGCCAGTACCTTGAAGCGGGGTTCTAACTATGGCTACACCTTC.

V is TRBV19 and J is TRBJ1-2; D is unclear. This CDR3 has 13 amino acids. CDR1 is LNHDA, CDR2 SQIVND, per germline (reference sequence). Trimming cost V 3 bases and J 3 bases, with 8 bases left between them. CDR3 in DNA: TGTGCCAGTAGTATCCGGGTCCACTATGGCTACACCTTC. Translated: CASSIRVHYGYTF.

The genes are TRBV6-1 and TRBJ2-5; 10 positions match TRBD1. The J call is uncertain, as TRBJ2-7 better fits the DNA end. Germline V gene lookup returns CDR1 MNHNS and CDR2 SASEGT. The CDR3 has 17 amino acids. CDR3 sequence reads: CASSAPGGTGEPYEQYF. DNA of the CDR3: TGTGCCAGCAGTGCACCCGGCGGGACAGGGGAGCCCTACGAGCAGTACTTC.

This rearrangement joins TRBV5-1 to TRBJ1-4; 10 bases are a match to TRBD1. Unmatched junction bases numbered 11, after V lost 4 bases and J lost 8 bases. Per germline, CDR1 SGHRS and CDR2 YFSETQ. This CDR3 region has 16 residues. The CDR3 sequence is CASSARGTGEREKLFF. CDR3 DNA sequence: TGCGCCAGCAGCGCCAGGGGGACAGGGGAGAGAGAAAAACTGTTTTTT.

DNA for the CDR3: TGCGCCAGCAGCCAAGGCAAGGCAGGGTACTACGAGCAGTACTTC. Its translation is CASSQGKAGYYEQYF. J is TRBJ2-7 and V is TRBV4-3, with D possibly matching TRBD1 (5 bases). The V gene's germline CDR1 is LGHNA and CDR2 YSLEER. The CDR3 runs 15 residues. Trimming took off 1 base at V and 3 bases at J, with 13 bases between the two ends.

V is TRBV6-5 and J is TRBJ2-3, with D possibly being TRBD2 (5 bases). CDR3 length: 16 residues. The V and J ends lost 2 bases and 5 bases respectively, with 17 bases between them. Per the germline V gene, CDR1 is MNHEY and CDR2 is SVGAGI. The CDR3 reads CASSYHVAGLRDTQYF. In nucleotides, the CDR3 is TGTGCCAGCAGTTACCATGTCGCAGGACTGAGAGATACGCAGTATTTT.

This chain joins TRBV29-1 and TRBJ1-2; D call uncertain. The CDR3 spans 11 residues. Trimming left V 4 bases short and J 6 bases short, with 9 bases between. Germline lookup yields CDR1 SQVTM and CDR2 ANQGSEA. CDR3: CSVGSGDGYTF. CDR3 sequence (DNA): TGCAGCGTTGGATCAGGTGATGGCTACACCTTC.

This chain uses TRBV4-3 with TRBJ1-2, with D maybe TRBD1 (6 bases). Germline V gene lookup returns CDR1 LGHNA and CDR2 YSLEER. The CDR3 is made up of 14 amino acids. V lost 0 bases and J 8 bases, leaving 13 bases between the germline ends. Written as DNA, the CDR3 is TGCGCCAGCAGCCAAGATAGGGGGATGGGGGGCTACACCTTC. Translating it yields CASSQDRGMGGYTF.

This clone is a singleton in its sample. This rearrangement joins TRBV18 to TRBJ1-2; TRBD1 matches 8 bases. Germline CDR1 reads KGHSH; CDR2 reads LQKENI. The junction had 3 bases not matched to a gene; V was cut back by 3 bases and J by 6 bases. CDR3 length: 13 amino acids. The CDR3, as DNA: TGTGCCAGCTCACCCCAGGGACAGGATGGCTACACCTTC. Protein product: CASSPQGQDGYTF.

This clone was found once. The chain combines TRBV28 with TRBJ2-1, with 8 bases matching TRBD2. The CDR3 loop spans 14 amino acids. V trimming: 8 bases; J trimming: 3 bases; junction bases outside the gene matches: 6. Germline V gives CDR1 MDHEN, CDR2 SYDVKM. CDR3 amino acids: CASLRGGRYNEQFF. The CDR3, as DNA: TGTGCCAGCCTCCGGGGGGGCCGCTACAATGAGCAGTTCTTC.

J is TRBJ1-2 and V is TRBV5-6; D is undetermined. The CDR3 spans 14 residues. V lost 0 bases, J lost 4 bases, and 10 bases lay in between. Germline loops: CDR1 SGHDT, CDR2 YYEEEE. Written as DNA, the CDR3 is TGTGCCAGCAGCTTGGATACCCGGAGCTATGGCTACACCTTC. This sequence encodes CASSLDTRSYGYTF.

V usage is TRBV7-2 and J usage is TRBJ2-5, with 7 nucleotides matching TRBD2. J lost 4 bases, V lost 3 bases, and 5 bases had no gene match. Germline assignment: CDR1 SGHTA and CDR2 FQGNSA. The CDR3 loop spans 14 amino acids. CDR3 nucleotide sequence: TGTGCCAGCAGCTTCAACCCGGGGGGAGAGACCCAGTACTTC. As protein: CASSFNPGGETQYF.

V gene TRBV7-3 combines with J gene TRBJ2-4; D is unclear. The CDR3 sequence is 13 residues long. V gave up 4 bases and J gave up 8 bases, with 12 bases separating them. In germline, CDR1 is SGHTA, CDR2 FQGTGA. CDR3 in DNA: TGTGCCAGCAGCTCCCGAAACTCCGACATTCAGTACTTC. Residues: CASSSRNSDIQYF.

This rearrangement joins TRBV4-1 to TRBJ1-4, with D perhaps TRBD1 (5 bases). The CDR3 covers 13 residues. V lost 1 base to trimming and J lost 8 bases, with 8 bases between them. Germline CDR1 is MGHRA and CDR2 is YSYEKL. CDR3 coding DNA: TGCGCCAGCAGCCAAGTTCGGGGGGAAAAACTGTTTTTT. It is translated as CASSQVRGEKLFF.

This sequence joins TRBV9 and TRBJ1-1; TRBD1 is a possible D gene (6 bases). V lost 4 bases and J 1 base, leaving 14 bases between the germline ends. The CDR3 extends over 15 amino acids. Germline V gene lookup returns CDR1 SGDLS and CDR2 YYNGEE. The CDR3 loop is CASSSARGQNTEAFF. CDR3 sequence (DNA): TGTGCCAGCAGCAGTGCCAGGGGACAGAACACTGAAGCTTTCTTT.

The J gene is TRBJ2-7, the V gene TRBV27; D perhaps matches TRBD2 (5 bases). This CDR3 is 14 amino acids long. Trimming left V 2 bases short and J 3 bases short, with 11 bases between. CDR1 and CDR2 from the germline V gene are MNHEY and SMNVEV (reference sequence). This CDR3 is CASSLATGYYEQYF. CDR3 coding DNA: TGTGCCAGCAGTTTAGCGACGGGGTACTACGAGCAGTACTTC.

The V call is TRBV1, the J call TRBJ2-1; TRBD2 is the table's D call, not checked against the DNA. TRBV1 is described as a pseudogene. CDR3 length: 13 amino acids. The CDR3 DNA reads TGCACCAGCCCTAGCGGGGGGTTCAATGAGCAGTTCTTC. Translating it yields CTSPSGGFNEQFF.

This chain uses TRBV7-9 with TRBJ1-1; 10 bases are shared with TRBD1. The CDR3 runs to 15 residues. Germline assignment: CDR1 SEHNR and CDR2 FQNEAQ (reference sequence). The junction had 13 bases not matched to a gene; V was cut back by 5 bases and J by 10 bases. CDR3 sequence: CASSRAGTGVPRAFF. The CDR3 nucleotides are TGTGCCAGCAGCAGGGCCGGGACAGGGGTCCCTAGAGCTTTCTTT.

CDR3 amino acids: CATSRDPFRGQGDQYF. The CDR3 bases are TGTGCCACCAGCAGAGACCCATTCAGGGGGCAAGGGGACCAGTACTTC. The chain employs TRBV15 and TRBJ2-5; 8 bases fit TRBD1. The germline CDR1 and CDR2 sequences are LNHNV and YYDKDF (reference sequence). V was pared by 0 bases and J by 10 bases, with 13 bases of the junction left unmatched. The CDR3 sequence is 16 residues long.